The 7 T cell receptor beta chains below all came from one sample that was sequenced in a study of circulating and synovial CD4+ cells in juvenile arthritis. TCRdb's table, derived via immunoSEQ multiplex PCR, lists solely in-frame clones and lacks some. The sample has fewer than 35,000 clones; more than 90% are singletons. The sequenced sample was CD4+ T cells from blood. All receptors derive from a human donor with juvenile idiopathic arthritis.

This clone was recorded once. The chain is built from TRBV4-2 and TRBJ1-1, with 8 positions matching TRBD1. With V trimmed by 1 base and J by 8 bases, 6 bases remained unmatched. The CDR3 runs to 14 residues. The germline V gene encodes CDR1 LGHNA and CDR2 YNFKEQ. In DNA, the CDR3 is TGTGCCAGCAGCCAAGCCGGGACAGGCGGGGAAGCTTTCTTT. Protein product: CASSQAGTGGEAFF.

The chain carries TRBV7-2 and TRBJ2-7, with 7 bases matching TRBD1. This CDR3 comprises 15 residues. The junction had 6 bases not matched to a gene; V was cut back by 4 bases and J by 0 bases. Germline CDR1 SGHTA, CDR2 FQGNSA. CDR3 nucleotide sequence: TGTGCCAGCAGCTCCGGACAGGTTAGCTCCTACGAGCAGTACTTC. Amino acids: CASSSGQVSSYEQYF.

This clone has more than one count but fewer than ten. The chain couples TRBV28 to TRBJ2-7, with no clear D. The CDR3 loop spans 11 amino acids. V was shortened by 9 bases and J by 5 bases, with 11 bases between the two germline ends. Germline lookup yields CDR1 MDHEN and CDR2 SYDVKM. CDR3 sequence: CASRLANEQYF. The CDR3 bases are TGTGCCAGTCGACTGGCGAACGAGCAGTACTTC. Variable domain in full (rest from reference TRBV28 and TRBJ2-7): DVKVTQSSRYLVKRTGEKVFLECVQDMDHENMFWYRQDPGLGLRLIYFSYDVKMKEKGDIPEGYSVSREKKERFSLILESASTNQTSMYLCASRLANEQYFGPGTRLTVT.

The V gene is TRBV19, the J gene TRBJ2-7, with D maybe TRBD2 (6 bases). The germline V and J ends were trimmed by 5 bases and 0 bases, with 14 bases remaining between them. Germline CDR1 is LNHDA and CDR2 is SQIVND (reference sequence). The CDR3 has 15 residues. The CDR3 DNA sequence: TGTGCCAGTAGTTCGGCCCACGGGAGCTCCTACGAGCAGTACTTC. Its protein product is CASSSAHGSSYEQYF.

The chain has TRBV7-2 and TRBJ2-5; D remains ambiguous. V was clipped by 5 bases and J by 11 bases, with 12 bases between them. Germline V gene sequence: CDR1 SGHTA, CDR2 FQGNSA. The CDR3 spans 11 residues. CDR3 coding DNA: TGTGCCAGCAGCGTTTCTAGGTCTCAGTACTTC. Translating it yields CASSVSRSQYF.

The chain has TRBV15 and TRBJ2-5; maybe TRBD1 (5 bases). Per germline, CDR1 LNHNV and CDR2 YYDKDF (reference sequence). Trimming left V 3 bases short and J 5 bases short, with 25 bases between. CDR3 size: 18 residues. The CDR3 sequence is CATSSPGVRGRLMETQYF. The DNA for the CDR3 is TGTGCCACCAGCAGCCCTGGAGTAAGGGGCCGGTTGATGGAGACCCAGTACTTC.

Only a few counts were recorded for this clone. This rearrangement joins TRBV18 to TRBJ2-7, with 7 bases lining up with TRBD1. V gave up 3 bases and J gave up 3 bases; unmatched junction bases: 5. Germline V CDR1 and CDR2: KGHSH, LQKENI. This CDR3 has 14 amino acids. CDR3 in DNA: TGTGCCAGCTCACCTCATCCAGGGGGCTACGAGCAGTACTTC. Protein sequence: CASSPHPGGYEQYF.